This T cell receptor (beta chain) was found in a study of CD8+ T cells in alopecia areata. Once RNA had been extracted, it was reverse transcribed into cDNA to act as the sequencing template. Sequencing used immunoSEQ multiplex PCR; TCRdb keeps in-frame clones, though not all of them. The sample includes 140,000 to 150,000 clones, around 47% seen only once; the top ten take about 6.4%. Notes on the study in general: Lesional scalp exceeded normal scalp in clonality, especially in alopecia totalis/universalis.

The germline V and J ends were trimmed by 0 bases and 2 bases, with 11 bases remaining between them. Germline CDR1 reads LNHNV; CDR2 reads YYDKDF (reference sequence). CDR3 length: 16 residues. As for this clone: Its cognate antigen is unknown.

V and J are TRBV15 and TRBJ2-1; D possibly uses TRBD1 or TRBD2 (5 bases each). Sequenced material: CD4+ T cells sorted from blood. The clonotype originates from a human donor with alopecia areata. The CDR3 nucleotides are TGTGCCACCAGCAGAGATCGGGGCGGAACCTACAATGAGCAGTTCTTC. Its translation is CATSRDRGGTYNEQFF.